A few counts support the clone carrying this T cell receptor (beta chain). The data were taken from a study of T-cell reconstitution after alpha-beta-depleted transplantation in children. For TCRbeta, the library was prepared with unique molecular identifiers. TCRdb redid the calling of the PCR reads with MiXCR, one entry per CDR3 protein. Found here are roughly 590,000 distinct CDR3 sequences, roughly 15% of them singletons; the top ten hold under 1.2%. Unmatched junction bases numbered 10, after V lost 5 bases and J lost 4 bases. CDR3 length equals 16 residues. Looked up from germline, CDR1 is PRHDT and CDR2 is FYEKMQ (reference sequence).

This receptor was obtained from a human donor who donated a stem cell graft to a child with acute myeloid leukemia. The rearrangement joins TRBV13 to TRBJ2-7, with 11 bases that match TRBD1. Sample: PBMCs from the stem cell graft donor, taken from the stem cell graft. For the CDR3, the DNA is TGTGCCAGCAGCCAGCTTCGGGACAGGGGGAGATACGAGCAGTACTTC. It encodes CASSQLRDRGRYEQYF.